This T cell receptor beta chain was observed in a study of beta chain features in type 1 diabetes (dated by TCRdb to between 2018 and 2020). In the study overall: Patients and healthy donors did not differ in mean age, gender distribution, total cell number or subset yield. A total of roughly 100,000,000 sorted cells were examined across all samples, and the number of cells per subset was strongly correlated with RNA yield. Regulatory and stem cell-like memory subsets were isolated from only 8 patients and roughly eight healthy donors, whereas naive and central memory subsets came from all 28 donors. The study compared the TCRB repertoires of sorted circulating CD4+ T cell subsets in recently diagnosed type 1 diabetes patients with those in matched healthy donors.

This clone was recorded a few times. There is no known antigen for this receptor. It has no much larger one-base neighbor in the sample; base qualities were not kept. What the work shows at the level of the full study, not this receptor alone: Type 1 diabetes patients showed a moderate but significant shortening of TCRB CDR3 length in all four CD4+ subsets. Naive, central memory and regulatory TCRB repertoires appeared to be more alike among patients than among healthy donors. Because the HLA sub-analyses included only small numbers of individuals, any influence of HLA type on TCRB rearrangement was left unresolved. PCR might favor shorter templates, but patient and control samples were amplified and corrected together, so any skew would affect both groups equally. Because cDNA was sequenced instead of genomic DNA, highly expressing activated cells could be over-represented, though the groups showed no difference in activation or CD3 levels. Patients with type 1 diabetes made fewer insertions and deleted more nucleotides at VDJ recombination sites, implying thymic rearrangement abnormalities.

Each donor gave one peripheral blood draw, averaging roughly 120 mL, which was collected into heparinised tubes. Naive, central memory, regulatory and stem cell-like memory CD4+ T cells were sorted on a BD FACSAria II using a panel including CD45RO, CCR7, CD25, CD127, CD95 and CD27. Every sorted population had a purity above 95%. PBMCs were isolated immediately by Lymphoprep density gradient centrifugation and stained directly without culture. So that batch effects would be minimized, each experiment stained and sorted samples in pairs, pairing one healthy donor with one patient. The entire amount of isolated RNA was reverse transcribed using the High Capacity cDNA Reverse Transcription Kit, so the sequenced TCRB transcripts were expressed ones. Deep immunoSEQ sequencing was applied to naive, central memory and regulatory T cell samples, giving an average of roughly 3.6 million total reads per sample. Sorted cells were lysed in RLT buffer and RNA was extracted with DNase-treated RNeasy Micro or Mini kits, depending on cell number. To prevent cross-contamination, every cell subset was processed on its own, while patient and healthy donor samples were processed together. TCRB sequences were amplified from cDNA with the immunoSEQ multiplex PCR, producing 87-bp fragments spanning the CDR3 region. Sequencing of the amplicons was done on the Illumina HiSeq platform. From the authors' description of their analysis: Synthetic template baselines were used to correct PCR bias computationally, reads within Hamming distance 2 were collapsed together, and singletons that could not be merged were discarded. By aligning reads against IMGT, V, D and J genes, CDR3 length, and insertions or deletions at six rearrangement sites were assigned. Within each subset, clonotype counts were normalized to sorted cell number, after which true diversity and Gini coefficients were computed with the tcR R package. The overlap coefficient, calculated on TCRB nucleotide sequences, was used to quantify repertoire sharing. This is the immuneACCESS table as TCRdb keeps it, with only in-frame sequences that have V and J called. A part of the clones is gone; compared with another copy, unresolved V genes explain less than half, and the rest is unexplained. V, J and clone size were drawn from that table, and D and trimming were deduced from the DNA. The sample yields tens of thousands of clones; 42% were counted once. Of the sample, about 1.5% falls within the top ten clones.

The source of this sequence is a man aged 30 to 45 with type 1 diabetes. Sequenced material: Tregs from blood. In the paper's terms, the cell subset or site label means: regulatory CD4+ T cells.

The DNA is as follows: TGCGCCAGCAGCTTGGCTCGGACAGGGGGCTCCTACGAGCAGTACTTC. This gives the protein CASSLARTGGSYEQYF. The rearrangement combines TRBV5-1 with TRBJ2-7; TRBD1 aligns with 10 central bases. CDR1 and CDR2 were assigned from the germline V gene as SGHRS and YFSETQ. Trimming takes 0 bases off V and 0 bases off J; junction bases not matched to a gene: 3. The cysteine opens and the phenylalanine closes a CDR3 of 16 amino acids. Just the 48-base CDR3 DNA is kept, in frame starting at base 1.